Listed here are 27 T cell receptor beta chains from one sample, sequenced in a study of T cells in Graves' hyperthyroidism and ophthalmopathy. The source material, RNA transcripts, was used to amplify TCR beta CDR3 regions. Initially, a first-round RT-PCR of the TCR CDR3 employed the HTBI primer set. TCRdb re-derived calls from the multiplex PCR reads in MiXCR, one entry per CDR3 protein. The data show roughly 500,000 distinct CDR3 sequences, around 50% seen once. The sequenced material came from peripheral blood or thyroid tissue (not recorded which). These receptors were collected from an adult woman with Graves' disease, either hyperthyroidism or ophthalmopathy (not recorded which).

The chain combines TRBV9 with TRBJ1-2; D is ambiguous. In germline, CDR1 is SGDLS, CDR2 YYNGEE. The V end lost 4 bases, the J end lost 1 base, and 11 bases lay between the germline ends. CDR3 size: 14 residues. CDR3 in DNA: TGTGCCAGCAGCCCCGACAATCGTAACTATGGCTACACCTTC. Amino acid sequence: CASSPDNRNYGYTF.

This clonotype was found many times. The junction shows a germline mismatch at one end, possibly a read error. V usage is TRBV29-1 and J usage is TRBJ1-3; D is undetermined. Germline V gene data show CDR1 as SQVTM and CDR2 as ANQGSEA. This CDR3 is built from 14 residues. The CDR3 loop reads CSAEPNSGGNTIYF. The CDR3 DNA is TGCAGCGCTGAACCCAATTCTGGAGGAAACACCATATATTTT.

The genes are TRBV7-2 and TRBJ2-7; TRBD1 aligns across 8 bases. Near its end, the DNA agrees better with TRBJ2-5, so the J call may be wrong. CDR1 is SGHTA and CDR2 is FQGNSA in the germline V gene. The CDR3 runs 14 residues. CDR3 sequence (DNA): TGTGCCAGCAGCTGGCAGGGGGCGCGGGAGACCCAGTACTTC. Translating gives CASSWQGARETQYF.

This clonotype was recorded many times. The rearrangement joins TRBV4-1 to TRBJ1-2, with D hard to call. Trimming pared 0 bases from V and 2 bases from J, leaving 1 base between. Germline values: CDR1 MGHRA, CDR2 YSYEKL. The CDR3 runs 12 residues. CDR3 in DNA: TGCGCCAGCAGCCAAGAAAACTATGGCTACACCTTC. Its protein product is CASSQENYGYTF.

The chain's CDR3 is CASSHRPGNEQYF. The CDR3, as DNA: TGTGCCAGCAGCCATCGGCCCGGGAACGAGCAGTACTTC. The rearrangement links TRBV7-9 to TRBJ2-7; D may be TRBD2 (5 bases). Deletions cut 5 bases from V and 5 bases from J, with 13 bases between. CDR1 is SEHNR, CDR2 FQNEAQ, per germline (reference sequence). This CDR3 region has 13 residues.

This clonotype was observed at least ten times. The chain uses TRBV20-1 and TRBJ2-5; perhaps D is TRBD1 or TRBD2 (5 bases each). The CDR3 has 15 residues. V gave up 7 bases and J gave up 6 bases, with 24 bases separating them. Germline CDR1 DFQATT, CDR2 SNEGSKA (reference sequence). The CDR3 loop reads CSGFWGRGARKTQYF. CDR3 bases: TGCAGTGGTTTTTGGGGGAGAGGGGCCCGGAAGACCCAGTACTTC.

This chain links TRBV19 with TRBJ1-1; TRBD1 might be the D (5 bases). CDR1 and CDR2 (germline): LNHDA, SQIVND (reference sequence). V dropped 0 bases and J dropped 5 bases, with 7 bases sitting between them. The CDR3 contains 13 residues. The CDR3 region has the DNA TGTGCCAGTAGTATAGAGGGGGAAACTGAAGCTTTCTTT. It translates to CASSIEGETEAFF. Full variable domain (outside the CDR3, taken from reference TRBV19 and TRBJ1-1): DGGITQSPKYLFRKEGQNVTLSCEQNLNHDAMYWYRQDPGQGLRLIYYSQIVNDFQKGDIAEGYSVSREKKESFPLTVTSAQKNPTAFYLCASSIEGETEAFFGQGTRLTVV.

The chain links TRBV7-9 to TRBJ2-7; D ambiguous. Trimming took 0 bases from V and 7 from J, leaving 13 bases between them. The CDR3 runs to 14 residues. Germline V gene data show CDR1 as SEHNR and CDR2 as FQNEAQ (reference sequence). The chain's CDR3 is CASSLAGSGNEQYF. CDR3 bases: TGTGCCAGCAGCTTAGCGGGGTCTGGCAATGAGCAGTACTTC.

The genes are TRBV2 and TRBJ1-4; D unclear. V was clipped by 6 bases and J by 8 bases, with 16 bases between them. The CDR3 sequence is 14 residues long. CDR1 is SNHLY, CDR2 FYNNEI, per germline. This chain's CDR3 is CASSPRASGEKLFF. The CDR3 nucleotides are TGTGCCAGCAGCCCCCGGGCTAGCGGGGAAAAACTGTTTTTT.

This clonotype came up a few times. The chain recombines TRBV7-8 with TRBJ2-7, with D perhaps TRBD2 (5 bases). The J call may be mistaken, given a closer DNA end match to TRBJ2-5. The germline V gene encodes CDR1 SGHVS and CDR2 FQNEAQ. This CDR3 has 15 amino acids. In nucleotides, the CDR3 is TGTGCCAGCAGCTTTACGAGGGCAGGTCAAGAGACCCAGTACTTC. Residues: CASSFTRAGQETQYF.

About this clonotype itself: At one end the junction does not follow the germline gene, possibly because of a read error. The chain joins TRBV24-1 to TRBJ1-5; 9 positions agree with TRBD1. This CDR3 is built from 14 residues. The V gene's germline CDR1 is KGHDR and CDR2 SFDVKD. The CDR3 region has the DNA TGTGCCACCAGTTCCACAGGGGGCAACCAGCCCCAGCATTTT. Translating it yields CATSSTGGNQPQHF.

The chain employs TRBV29-1 and TRBJ2-7; 11 positions agree with TRBD2. Germline CDR1 is SQVTM and CDR2 is ANQGSEA. V shed 5 bases, J shed 7 bases, and the junction held 10 bases outside the gene matches. CDR3 length: 14 residues. This CDR3 reads CSVSPLAGVREQYF. The CDR3, as DNA: TGCAGCGTTTCCCCACTAGCGGGAGTGAGGGAGCAGTACTTC.

This clonotype was seen repeatedly, ten times or more. The rearrangement links TRBV12-3 or TRBV12-4 to TRBJ1-5; D ambiguous. V lost 3 bases and J lost 0, with 9 bases in between. This CDR3 region has 15 residues. The CDR3 loop reads CASSFSGSSNQPQHF. As DNA, the CDR3 is TGTGCCAGCAGTTTCTCCGGTAGTAGCAATCAGCCCCAGCATTTT.

The V gene is TRBV29-1, the J gene TRBJ2-7; D remains ambiguous. The germline V gene encodes CDR1 SQVTM and CDR2 ANQGSEA. With 3 bases removed from V and 3 bases from J, the gap between germline ends came to 6 bases. The CDR3 has 11 amino acids. In DNA, the CDR3 is TGCAGCGTTGAGGCGGACTACGAGCAGTACTTC. As protein: CSVEADYEQYF.

This clonotype was observed a single time. Mismatch with germline at one junction end may stem from a read error. The chain combines TRBV5-1 with TRBJ2-7, with 15 positions matching TRBD2. The germline gives CDR1 SGHRS, CDR2 YFSETQ. The CDR3 runs 14 residues. CDR3 region: CASSGTSGGPERYF. DNA of the CDR3: TGCGCCAGCAGCGGGACTAGCGGGGGGCCGGAGCGGTACTTC.

This clonotype was detected only a few times. The chain is built from TRBV12-5 and TRBJ1-1; tentative D call: TRBD1 (5 bases). The germline V and J ends were trimmed by 7 bases and 5 bases, with 20 bases remaining between them. Germline V lookup: CDR1 LGHNT, CDR2 FRNRAP. The CDR3 has 15 amino acids. CDR3 sequence reads: CASALPTGLGTEAFF. CDR3 in DNA: TGTGCTAGTGCCCTACCAACGGGGCTGGGGACTGAAGCTTTCTTT.

This chain links TRBV28 with TRBJ2-7, with D hard to call. The V gene lost 7 bases and the J gene lost 0 bases, with 13 bases spanning the gap. The CDR3 consists of 14 residues. Germline V gene lookup returns CDR1 MDHEN and CDR2 SYDVKM. CDR3 protein: CASKSQASSYEQYF. The CDR3 bases are TGTGCCAGCAAAAGTCAGGCCAGCTCCTACGAGCAGTACTTC.

This clonotype was observed a few times. This chain links TRBV7-9 with TRBJ2-2, with TRBD2 matching over 11 bases. Germline CDR1 reads SEHNR; CDR2 reads FQNEAQ (reference sequence). The CDR3 spans 17 residues. V shed 5 bases and J 7 bases; nucleotides not matched to a gene: 12. CDR3: CASSQKSSGRPNGELFF. The CDR3, as DNA: TGTGCCAGCAGCCAAAAGTCTAGCGGGAGGCCGAACGGGGAGCTGTTTTTT.

This chain links TRBV29-1 with TRBJ2-5; TRBD1 is a possible D gene (6 bases). Per the germline V gene, CDR1 is SQVTM and CDR2 is ANQGSEA. V lost 7 bases, J lost 4 bases, and 10 bases lay in between. The CDR3 length is 11 residues. DNA for the CDR3: TGCAGCGCTGCGGACAGAGAGACCCAGTACTTC. Translating it yields CSAADRETQYF.

V and J are TRBV29-1 and TRBJ2-7; possible D gene TRBD1, 6 bases. The V gene lost 1 base and the J gene lost 3 bases, with 19 bases spanning the gap. There are 16 residues in the CDR3. Germline lookup yields CDR1 SQVTM and CDR2 ANQGSEA. The CDR3 bases are TGCAGCGTTGAAGGTGCCCCGGGCAGGGGTGGCTACGAGCAGTACTTC. Protein: CSVEGAPGRGGYEQYF.

This rearrangement joins TRBV7-2 to TRBJ1-5, with D unclear. Germline V gene lookup returns CDR1 SGHTA and CDR2 FQGNSA. V lost 1 base and J lost 6, with 7 bases in between. The CDR3 runs to 13 residues. The CDR3 here is CASSLEASQPQHF. In DNA, the CDR3 is TGTGCCAGCAGCTTAGAGGCGTCTCAGCCCCAGCATTTT.

This clonotype was recorded at least ten times. The chain has TRBV20-1 and TRBJ2-7, with 11 bases identical to TRBD2. This CDR3 region has 14 residues. Germline CDR1 reads DFQATT; CDR2 reads SNEGSKA (reference sequence). The V and J ends lost 2 bases and 4 bases, in that order; junction bases with no gene match: 4. The CDR3 nucleotides read TGCAGTGCTAGAACTAGCGGGAGACAATACGAGCAGTACTTC. Protein: CSARTSGRQYEQYF.

The chain joins TRBV15 to TRBJ1-5; 7 bases align to TRBD1. V lost 3 bases, J lost 11 bases, and 13 bases stayed unmatched. The CDR3 extends over 15 amino acids. Germline CDR1 is LNHNV and CDR2 is YYDKDF (reference sequence). The CDR3 sequence: CATSSRTGRQETQHF. CDR3 nucleotides: TGTGCCACCAGCAGTCGGACAGGAAGGCAAGAGACCCAGCATTTT.

J is TRBJ1-1 and V is TRBV12-3 or TRBV12-4, with 8 bases identical to TRBD1. Trimming at V came to 7 bases and at J to 3 bases, leaving 4 bases not matched to a gene. This CDR3 comprises 13 residues. As DNA, the CDR3 is TGTGCCAGCACCCAGGGGGCCCACACTGAAGCTTTCTTT. Its translation is CASTQGAHTEAFF.

This clonotype occurred many times. The chain has TRBV20-1 and TRBJ2-7; D unclear. CDR3 length: 14 residues. Trimming left V 0 bases short and J 2 bases short, with 11 bases between. The germline gives CDR1 DFQATT, CDR2 SNEGSKA (reference sequence). The CDR3 DNA sequence: TGCAGTGCTAGAGATTCCGGAAGGCCCTACGAGCAGTACTTC. This codes for CSARDSGRPYEQYF.

J is TRBJ2-7 and V is TRBV19, with TRBD1 matching 10 bases. This CDR3 has 14 amino acids. From germline, CDR1 is LNHDA and CDR2 SQIVND (reference sequence). Germline trimming cut 9 bases from V and 6 bases from J; bases unmatched to any gene: 11. The CDR3 nucleotides are TGTGCCAGCAGCCCCTGGGACAGGGGAGGCGAGCAGTACTTC. Translated, it gives CASSPWDRGGEQYF.

This clonotype has a single count. The V gene is TRBV9, the J gene TRBJ1-1; 9 bases are shared with TRBD1. The V and J ends lost 3 bases and 1 base, in that order; junction bases with no gene match: 4. Germline V gene sequence: CDR1 SGDLS, CDR2 YYNGEE. The CDR3 contains 15 residues. The CDR3 sequence: CASSAKGQGNTEAFF. Here the CDR3 DNA reads TGTGCCAGCAGCGCCAAGGGACAGGGGAACACTGAAGCTTTCTTT.